The 27 T cell receptor beta chains reported below all come from one sample, sequenced in a study of tumour-infiltrating T cells in Burkitt lymphoma. Using immunoSEQ multiplex PCR, the repertoire was profiled, and TCRdb retains in-frame clones only, with some absent. The sample lists about 7,600 clones, approximately 18% occurring once. Sequencing input: tumor tissue. The origin of the receptors is a human donor with diffuse large B-cell lymphoma.

A few counts support this clone. The chain links TRBV7-9 to TRBJ1-1; D is ambiguous. V was pared by 0 bases and J by 7 bases, with 6 bases between. This CDR3 comprises 12 residues. Germline V lookup: CDR1 SEHNR, CDR2 FQNEAQ (reference sequence). CDR3: CASSLALSEAFF. The CDR3 DNA reads as TGTGCCAGCAGCTTAGCGCTGAGTGAAGCTTTCTTT.

This chain joins TRBV19 and TRBJ2-1, with TRBD2 matching over 12 bases. The V and J ends lost 5 bases and 3 bases, in that order; junction bases with no gene match: 11. This CDR3 has 18 amino acids. The germline V gene has CDR1 LNHDA and CDR2 SQIVND (reference sequence). In nucleotides, the CDR3 is TGTGCCAGTAGTCCCGCTAGCGGGAGGGCGAAAAACTACAATGAGCAGTTCTTC. This sequence encodes CASSPASGRAKNYNEQFF.

The V call is TRBV9, the J call TRBJ1-5; 8 bases agree with TRBD1. The CDR3 runs to 14 residues. J lost 8 bases, V lost 6 bases, and 10 bases had no gene match. The germline V gene encodes CDR1 SGDLS and CDR2 YYNGEE. The CDR3 coding sequence is TGTGCCAGCACGCCTGGACAGGGCCCCGAGCCCCAGCATTTT. It encodes CASTPGQGPEPQHF.

This clone was picked up one time. The genes are TRBV18 and TRBJ2-1; no firm D call. The V and J ends lost 2 bases and 6 bases respectively, with 2 bases between them. In germline, CDR1 is KGHSH, CDR2 LQKENI. The CDR3 spans 11 residues. In DNA, the CDR3 is TGTGCCAGCTCACCAGCCAATGAGCAGTTCTTC. Translating it yields CASSPANEQFF.

This clone was seen more than once but under ten times. The J gene is TRBJ2-3, the V gene TRBV27, with 7 nucleotides matching TRBD2. V gave up 5 bases and J gave up 0 bases; unmatched junction bases: 8. CDR1 and CDR2 (germline): MNHEY, SMNVEV (reference sequence). This CDR3 spans 16 amino acids. Here the CDR3 reads CASSPGGAPSTDTQYF. The CDR3 DNA sequence: TGTGCCAGCAGTCCGGGGGGAGCTCCTAGCACAGATACGCAGTATTTT.

This clone came up a few times. This chain joins TRBV7-9 and TRBJ2-5; the match to TRBD2 covers 7 bases. The CDR3 has 13 amino acids. V was clipped by 5 bases and J by 4 bases; unmatched bases: 4. Germline V CDR1 and CDR2: SEHNR, FQNEAQ (reference sequence). DNA for the CDR3: TGTGCCAGCAGCCCGCCGGGGGGAGAGACCCAGTACTTC. This translates into CASSPPGGETQYF.

The rearrangement links TRBV18 to TRBJ2-7; 10 bases line up with TRBD2. The CDR3 has 14 residues. Germline V gene lookup returns CDR1 KGHSH and CDR2 LQKENI. Unmatched junction bases numbered 4, after V lost 5 bases and J lost 3 bases. Here the CDR3 DNA reads TGTGCCAGCTCAGGGGCTAGCGGGAGCTACGAGCAGTACTTC. As protein: CASSGASGSYEQYF.

In its sample, this clone was seen a few times. The chain has TRBV7-6 and TRBJ2-2, with D perhaps assigned TRBD1 or TRBD2 (5 bases each). V was clipped by 5 bases and J by 1 base, with 17 bases between them. The V gene's germline CDR1 is SGHVS and CDR2 FNYEAQ. This CDR3 comprises 17 residues. This chain's CDR3 is CASSTESGGVNTGELFF. CDR3 sequence (DNA): TGTGCCAGCAGCACAGAGAGTGGGGGAGTGAACACCGGGGAGCTGTTTTTT.

This clone was detected a few times. V usage is TRBV7-9 and J usage is TRBJ2-7, with no clear D. The ends were cut back, 5 bases at V and 3 bases at J, with 14 bases in the middle. This CDR3 contains 14 residues. Germline CDR1 is SEHNR and CDR2 is FQNEAQ (reference sequence). CDR3 protein: CASSPLGRFYEQYF. The CDR3 nucleotides are TGTGCCAGCAGCCCCCTAGGCAGATTCTACGAGCAGTACTTC.

The gene calls are TRBV7-6 and TRBJ2-5; D may be TRBD2 (6 bases). Germline-derived CDR1 and CDR2 are SGHVS and FNYEAQ. V gave up 5 bases and J gave up 4 bases, with 14 bases separating them. This CDR3 contains 14 residues. The CDR3 DNA reads as TGTGCCAGCAGCCGGGGACTTATTAGAGAGACCCAGTACTTC. It is translated as CASSRGLIRETQYF.

This clone was seen more than once but under ten times. The chain recombines TRBV6-1 with TRBJ2-2, with TRBD2 as a possible D gene (6 bases). CDR3 length equals 15 residues. Germline V gene data show CDR1 as MNHNS and CDR2 as SASEGT. V lost 8 bases, J lost 4 bases, and 17 bases lay in between. The CDR3 spells CASFGGTPFTGELFF. In DNA, the CDR3 is TGTGCCAGCTTCGGCGGGACGCCTTTCACCGGGGAGCTGTTTTTT.

This clone was counted only a few times. The rearrangement uses TRBV4-1 and TRBJ2-3, with a possible D match to TRBD2 (6 bases). CDR1 is MGHRA, CDR2 YSYEKL, per germline. This CDR3 is 18 amino acids long. V was pared by 4 bases and J by 0 bases, with 20 bases between. The CDR3 reads CASSLQRASDTSTDTQYF. CDR3 nucleotides: TGCGCCAGCAGCCTCCAGAGGGCTAGCGATACTAGCACAGATACGCAGTATTTT.

V usage is TRBV7-8 and J usage is TRBJ1-5; D may be TRBD1 (6 bases). Germline V gene sequence: CDR1 SGHVS, CDR2 FQNEAQ. CDR3 length: 16 residues. The V gene lost 1 base and the J gene lost 6 bases, with 16 bases spanning the gap. CDR3 protein: CASSLVEQGRGQPQHF. CDR3 bases: TGTGCCAGCAGCTTAGTCGAACAGGGTCGGGGTCAGCCCCAGCATTTT.

V usage is TRBV5-8 and J usage is TRBJ2-5; D not certain. CDR1 and CDR2 (germline): SGHTS, YDEGEE. This CDR3 spans 14 amino acids. V lost 1 base to trimming and J lost 0 bases, with 7 bases between them. CDR3 in amino acids: CASSLILYQETQYF. The CDR3 region has the DNA TGTGCCAGCAGCTTGATCCTGTACCAAGAGACCCAGTACTTC.

This clone was seen a few times. The chain employs TRBV9 and TRBJ2-5; TRBD2 aligns across 10 bases. Germline V gene sequence: CDR1 SGDLS, CDR2 YYNGEE. This CDR3 has 15 residues. With 4 bases clipped from V and 5 bases from J, the junction kept 8 bases outside the gene matches. CDR3 amino acids: CASSPGTSESETQYF. DNA for the CDR3: TGTGCCAGCAGCCCGGGGACTAGCGAGAGTGAGACCCAGTACTTC.

The chain employs TRBV5-8 and TRBJ2-1, with 11 bases that match TRBD2. The CDR3 sequence is 19 residues long. Germline loops: CDR1 SGHTS, CDR2 YDEGEE. V dropped 4 bases and J dropped 4; count of bases not matched to a gene: 16. This chain's CDR3 is CASSPPALAGGQLYNEQFF. The CDR3 nucleotides are TGTGCCAGCAGCCCGCCAGCCCTAGCGGGAGGACAATTATACAATGAGCAGTTCTTC.

The V and J genes are TRBV19 and TRBJ2-4; D unclear. V was shortened by 1 base and J by 0 bases, with 13 bases between the two germline ends. The CDR3 is 17 amino acids. Germline V lookup: CDR1 LNHDA, CDR2 SQIVND (reference sequence). CDR3 region: CASSIGITLLAKNIQYF. Here the CDR3 DNA reads TGTGCCAGTAGTATAGGGATTACACTACTAGCCAAAAACATTCAGTACTTC.

The chain has TRBV5-1 and TRBJ2-7; 10 bases are shared with TRBD2. Germline V lookup: CDR1 SGHRS, CDR2 YFSETQ. The CDR3 sequence is 15 residues long. Trimming cost V 3 bases and J 3 bases; bases outside gene matches: 6. CDR3 loop: CASSSEAGGGYEQYF. CDR3 nucleotide sequence: TGCGCCAGCAGCTCTGAAGCGGGAGGGGGCTACGAGCAGTACTTC.

This sequence joins TRBV7-2 and TRBJ1-5; D is uncertain. CDR1 SGHTA and CDR2 FQGNSA come from the germline V gene. V was shortened by 5 bases and J by 4 bases, with 6 bases between the two germline ends. The CDR3 length is 12 residues. CDR3 in DNA: TGTGCCAGCAGCGGACCGAATCAGCCCCAGCATTTT. Protein sequence: CASSGPNQPQHF.

The J gene is TRBJ1-5, the V gene TRBV5-1; D unresolved. CDR1 and CDR2 (germline): SGHRS, YFSETQ. V shed 0 bases and J shed 1 base, with 8 bases lying between them. CDR3 length equals 15 residues. The CDR3 here is CASSLDSSSNQPQHF. The CDR3, as DNA: TGCGCCAGCAGCTTGGACAGCTCGAGCAATCAGCCCCAGCATTTT.

This clone has only a few counts. The V and J genes are TRBV6-5 and TRBJ2-5; 7 bases map to TRBD1. Trimming removed 6 bases from V and 3 bases from J; junction bases left unmatched: 7. This CDR3 comprises 14 residues. The V gene's germline CDR1 is MNHEY and CDR2 SVGAGI. In nucleotides, the CDR3 is TGTGCCAGCAGGTACAGGGGTGGGGAAGAGACCCAGTACTTC. Protein sequence: CASRYRGGEETQYF.

The sample holds a few counts of this clone. This chain uses TRBV4-3 with TRBJ1-2; TRBD1 might be the D (5 bases). V dropped 6 bases and J dropped 7 bases, with 18 bases sitting between them. This CDR3 has 14 amino acids. Germline V gene data show CDR1 as LGHNA and CDR2 as YSLEER. The CDR3 nucleotides read TGCGCCAGCAGGCCCGGGGGGGGGATGGGTGGCTACACCTTC. It is translated as CASRPGGGMGGYTF.

The chain combines TRBV30 with TRBJ1-3, with TRBD1 as a possible D gene (6 bases). Germline-derived CDR1 and CDR2 are GTSNPN and SVGIG (reference sequence). The CDR3 has 13 amino acids. The V end lost 1 base, the J end lost 2 bases, and 6 bases lay between the germline ends. For the CDR3, the DNA is TGTGCCTGGAGTGCAGGGGCTGGAAACACCATATATTTT. Translated, it gives CAWSAGAGNTIYF. The full variable domain, its missing parts supplied by reference TRBV30 and TRBJ1-3, is SQTIHQWPATLVQPVGSPLSLECTVEGTSNPNLYWYRQAAGRGLQLLFYSVGIGQISSEVPQNLSASRPQDRQFILSSKKLLLSDSGFYLCAWSAGAGNTIYFGEGSWLTVV.

This clone was found once. CDR3 DNA sequence: TGTGCCAGCAGCTTGGTAATAGCGGGCCTAAATGAGCAGTTCTTC. This sequence encodes CASSLVIAGLNEQFF. The chain has TRBV5-4 and TRBJ2-1; 7 bases are a match to TRBD2. The V segment lost 0 bases and the J segment 7 bases; nucleotides outside the gene matches: 7. This CDR3 spans 15 amino acids. The germline V gene encodes CDR1 SGHNT and CDR2 YYREEE (reference sequence).

The CDR3 nucleotides read TGCGCCAGCAGCCCGGGGGGTAGTCCTAACTATGGCTACACCTTC. This codes for CASSPGGSPNYGYTF. The chain joins TRBV4-1 to TRBJ1-2, with D possibly TRBD1 on 5 matching bases. Germline V gene lookup returns CDR1 MGHRA and CDR2 YSYEKL. Deletions cut 4 bases from V and 0 bases from J, with 12 bases between. This CDR3 has 15 residues.

This rearrangement joins TRBV20-1 to TRBJ2-1; possible D gene TRBD2, 5 bases. Trimming took 2 bases from V and 8 from J, leaving 7 bases between them. The CDR3 length is 11 residues. CDR1 is DFQATT, CDR2 SNEGSKA, per germline (reference sequence). CDR3 bases: TGCAGTGCTAGACCGGACTATGAGCAGTTCTTC. Encoded protein: CSARPDYEQFF.

This chain connects TRBV6-5 to TRBJ2-7, with 10 bases lining up with TRBD1. The junction had 2 bases not matched to a gene; V was cut back by 1 base and J by 5 bases. CDR3 size: 14 residues. The germline V gene has CDR1 MNHEY and CDR2 SVGAGI. The CDR3 region has the DNA TGTGCCAGCAGTTACTGGGGACAGGGGAACGAGCAGTACTTC. It translates to CASSYWGQGNEQYF.